This T cell receptor (beta chain) came from a study of regulatory T cells in long-lasting Graves disease (dated by TCRdb to the early 2020s). Study-wide context: In the newly diagnosed Graves' disease group, patients had been taking antithyroid drugs for less than 3 months. The study was registered as a clinical trial and conducted in China. This study used TCR sequencing and RNA sequencing of peripheral blood to compare persistent Graves' disease patients against newly diagnosed Graves' disease patients. A total of around 35 samples underwent TCR sequencing, from about 13 patients with persistent Graves' disease and 20 patients with newly diagnosed Graves' disease. Beyond this particular receptor, the publication reports: The small sample size was acknowledged by the authors as a limitation that may reduce accuracy. Sequencing and analysis were limited to the TCR beta chain. The study examined only peripheral blood because the primary lesion, thyroid tissue, could not be accessed. TRBV28, TRBJ1-2 and TRBJ2-5 were preferentially used in persistent disease, while TRBV20-1 and TRBJ2-1 were favored in newly diagnosed disease. A larger number of public clonotypes was shared among persistent patients (fewer than 3,000) than among newly diagnosed patients (over 850). Lower TCR Shannon entropy and fewer highly expanded clones were observed in persistent Graves' disease patients than in newly diagnosed patients, which suggested clonal expansion.

The time point label, read with the paper, signifies: newly diagnosed GD, antithyroid drugs for less than 3 months. RNA was extracted from PBMCs in TRIzol for both TCR sequencing and RNA sequencing. The diagnosis of Graves' disease was made according to American Thyroid Association guidelines. Recruitment of patients was carried out at an endocrinology department in Xi'an, China. Each patient gave approximately 9 milliliters of peripheral blood, collected in an EDTA anticoagulant tube. PBMCs were isolated by Ficoll Paque Plus density gradient separation without further T cell sorting. RNA quality was checked with an Agilent 2100 Bioanalyzer and agarose gel, and concentration with a NanoDrop 2000. The sample holds a few counts of this clonotype. Its recognized antigen is unknown. Base qualities are not at hand, and no much larger clone is one base apart. Library construction relied on multiplex PCR. Sequencing was carried out with an Illumina HiSeq 4000. TCR beta libraries were built with iRepertoire HTBI primers and Arm-PCR amplification of CDR3 regions. Gel purification was performed on PCR products prior to sequencing. Regarding the original processing steps: Across samples, 60 to 70 TRBV and 12 to 15 TRBJ segments were identified and used for gene usage analysis of CDR3 amino acid clonotypes. COPE and FqMerger were used to merge filtered high-quality paired reads into contigs. BLAST was used to align contigs to the IMGT TRBV, TRBD and TRBJ reference genes, and CDR3 was defined following IMGT. Clonotypes above 0.1% frequency were classified as highly expanded clones. Repertoire diversity was measured by Shannon entropy, and V-J evenness by the Gini coefficient. A clonotype found in more than one individual was treated as public. TCRdb reworked the public reads: Q25 trimming with fastp, MiXCR clone assembly, productive beta chains retained. Rows with one shared CDR3 protein collapse into an entry with the most common genes and DNA. What appears here as the V and J calls and clone size reflects TCRdb's work, not the paper's. The sample yields about 540,000 distinct CDR3 sequences; approximately 15% were counted once. The top ten constitute over 7.5% of the sample.

CDR1 and CDR2 are read off the germline V gene as KGHSH and LQKENI. Ends trimmed: V by 4 bases, J by 1 base; bases unmatched to a gene: 7. Spanning cysteine to phenylalanine, the CDR3 consists of 16 amino acids. The only DNA kept is the CDR3, 48 bases in frame from the first base. This sample also belongs to another study, concerning T cells in Graves' hyperthyroidism and ophthalmopathy. Per the second study: Stable Graves' hyperthyroidism was defined as the absence of progression to ophthalmopathy over 18 months of follow-up. Hyperthyroidism patients were newly diagnosed, had a disease duration of under 2 months, and were aged 18 to 65 years. Exclusion was applied to patients with uncontrolled infections, other autoimmune diseases, pregnancy or lactation. Clinical symptoms, serum thyroxine and TRAb, thyroid ultrasound, and orbital computed tomography formed the basis for the diagnoses. The first round of RT-PCR for the TCR CDR3 was performed with the HTBI primer set and the Qiagen OneStep RT-PCR kit. Most expanded thyroid clonotypes (frequency above 0.001) were also found in blood, which suggests that blood repertoires may mirror thyroid immune responses. A 13 V-J signature model separated ophthalmopathy from stable hyperthyroidism, with roughly 88% sensitivity and around 84% specificity in cross-validation and 80%/75% in testing. In validation, the model predicted progression to ophthalmopathy with approximately 71% sensitivity and 72.22% specificity, a median of around six months before onset. A discovery cohort of about a hundred patients, approximately 44 with Graves' ophthalmopathy and about 58 with stable Graves' hyperthyroidism, was used to find distinguishing TCR V-J signatures. Prospective prediction of ophthalmopathy was tested in an independent validation cohort consisting of roughly 20 hyperthyroidism patients and more than 15 patients who later progressed to ophthalmopathy. The 85 to 100 discovery patients were divided at random into training and test sets in a 7:3 ratio. Thyroid tissue and blood T-cell repertoires from about six Graves' hyperthyroidism patients were also compared in the study. Following sampling, methimazole starting at 30 mg daily was given to hyperthyroidism patients, and high-dose intravenous methylprednisolone was given to ophthalmopathy patients. The libraries were constructed in a second round of multiplex PCR and then size-selected and purified. Libraries were sequenced paired-end with 100 bp reads on an Illumina HiSeq2000. Raw data were processed with SOAPnuke, discarding reads with adapters, uncalled bases, mean Phred below 15, or no exact constant-primer or identifier match. COPE v1.2.5 was used to merge the high-quality paired reads, and each unique nucleotide sequence was defined as a clonotype. MiTCR v1.1 was used to align clonotypes to the IMGT TRBV, TRBD and TRBJ reference segments. The analysis included only V-J combinations with a frequency above 0.0001, which together covered roughly 99% of the repertoires. A TCS score was defined as the ratio of F50 (clonal expansion) to E x V (chaos), with BLOSUM62-based TCRdist applied between CDR3 peptides within each V-J. Welch's t-statistics and random forest reduced around 550 V-J features to some 14, which were used in a naive Bayes classifier (R e1071). Sample size was not statistically predetermined, and blinding of investigators to group allocation was not performed. The paper reports TCR Vbeta CDR3 sequencing of over 130 peripheral blood samples: approximately 41 ophthalmopathy, under 85 hyperthyroidism and roughly 17 progressor patients.

The TCR comes from a man aged 30 to 45 with Graves disease. Donor details come from another sample of the same person, matched by shared clones. The chain was built from TRBV18 and TRBJ2-1; TRBD1 agrees with 7 junctional bases. Specimen: peripheral blood mononuclear cells (PBMCs), collected at new diagnosis, from a patient treated with antithyroid drugs. The DNA sequence reads TGTGCCAGCTCACTAGACAGGGTAAAGTCCTACAATGAGCAGTTCTTC. This translates into CASSLDRVKSYNEQFF.